The clone carrying this TCR beta chain was detected a few times. TCRdb's table, derived via immunoSEQ multiplex PCR, lists solely in-frame clones and lacks some. The table includes tens of thousands of clones, about nine tenths detected once. This sample stems from a study of blood T cell repertoires in COVID-19. Looking at the study overall: Material from acute and convalescent COVID-19 was sourced from the United States, Italy and Spain. The cDNA or gDNA used as material had been derived from T cells, B-cell-depleted T cells, or PBMCs.

CDR1 and CDR2 from the germline V gene are SGHTA and FQGTGA. V was clipped by 5 bases and J by 8 bases; unmatched bases: 4. The CDR3 contains 14 residues. Material: peripheral blood. The receptor was isolated from a man between 60 and 75 years old with active COVID-19. The chain links TRBV7-3 to TRBJ1-6; 9 bases are shared with TRBD1. CDR3 DNA: TGTGCCAGCAGCCCGGGACAGGGTTATTCACCCCTCCACTTT. Amino acids: CASSPGQGYSPLHF.